Below are 21 T cell receptor beta chains sequenced from a single sample in a study of T cells in tuberculosis. Method: immunoSEQ multiplex PCR; TCRdb's copy keeps in-frame clones and lacks some. Seen here are around 30,000 clones, under 95% observed once, and the top ten hold 6.8%. Sample time point: new active TB diagnosis, blood taken before or within 7 days of starting treatment. This specimen was PBMCs, taken at tuberculosis diagnosis. The receptors here all came from an adult with tuberculosis.

This clone was seen only once. The chain joins TRBV5-6 to TRBJ1-1; no reliable D call. Trimming left V 2 bases short and J 1 base short, with 3 bases between. The CDR3 extends over 12 amino acids. Germline assignment: CDR1 SGHDT and CDR2 YYEEEE. Here the CDR3 DNA reads TGTGCCAGCAGCTTCGGGAACACTGAAGCTTTCTTT. The encoded protein is CASSFGNTEAFF.

This sequence joins TRBV2 and TRBJ1-1, with 9 positions matching TRBD1. The CDR3 runs 15 residues. The V and J ends lost 6 bases and 2 bases, in that order; junction bases with no gene match: 7. Per germline, CDR1 SNHLY and CDR2 FYNNEI. The CDR3 loop reads CASRPPGQGNTEAFF. CDR3 in DNA: TGTGCCAGCAGGCCCCCGGGACAGGGAAACACTGAAGCTTTCTTT.

This sequence joins TRBV19 and TRBJ2-1; 12 bases are shared with TRBD2. Trimming cost V 6 bases and J 6 bases; bases outside gene matches: 12. Germline-derived CDR1 and CDR2 are LNHDA and SQIVND (reference sequence). The CDR3 length is 17 residues. The CDR3, as DNA: TGTGCCAGTAGAAATCCTAGCGGGAGGGCCTTATTCAATGAGCAGTTCTTC. It translates to CASRNPSGRALFNEQFF.

The rearrangement uses TRBV5-6 and TRBJ2-7, with 7 positions matching TRBD1. The CDR3 has 13 residues. The junction had 5 bases not matched to a gene; V was cut back by 2 bases and J by 6 bases. Germline V CDR1 and CDR2: SGHDT, YYEEEE. CDR3 region: CASSFIDRAEQYF. In DNA, the CDR3 is TGTGCCAGCAGCTTTATAGACAGGGCCGAGCAGTACTTC.

The gene calls are TRBV6-5 and TRBJ1-5; 10 bases are a match to TRBD1. This CDR3 contains 15 residues. The germline CDR1 and CDR2 sequences are MNHEY and SVGAGI. Trimming cost V 4 bases and J 5 bases; bases outside gene matches: 5. CDR3 sequence reads: CASSSQTGGYQPQHF. The CDR3 region has the DNA TGTGCCAGCAGTTCCCAGACAGGGGGCTATCAGCCCCAGCATTTT.

This rearrangement joins TRBV4-1 to TRBJ2-5, with 9 bases lining up with TRBD1. CDR1 is MGHRA and CDR2 is YSYEKL in the germline V gene. This CDR3 contains 15 residues. Unmatched junction bases numbered 7, after V lost 4 bases and J lost 4 bases. CDR3 loop: CASSPHGTGRETQYF. For the CDR3, the DNA is TGCGCCAGCAGCCCCCACGGGACAGGGCGAGAGACCCAGTACTTC.

This rearrangement joins TRBV7-2 to TRBJ1-3, with TRBD1 matching 8 bases. Germline V gene lookup returns CDR1 SGHTA and CDR2 FQGNSA. CDR3 length: 15 amino acids. Unmatched junction bases numbered 7, after V lost 3 bases and J lost 6 bases. Here the CDR3 reads CASSLGQEAANTIYF. The CDR3 nucleotides read TGTGCCAGCAGCTTGGGACAGGAGGCCGCAAACACCATATATTTT.

The chain employs TRBV18 and TRBJ1-2; D may be TRBD1 (5 bases). The CDR3 spans 17 residues. V dropped 3 bases and J dropped 2 bases, with 19 bases sitting between them. Per germline, CDR1 KGHSH and CDR2 LQKENI. In nucleotides, the CDR3 is TGTGCCAGCTCACCGGCCTACCCGGGCAGGGCGAACTATGGCTACACCTTC. Translation: CASSPAYPGRANYGYTF.

The chain couples TRBV18 to TRBJ2-4; D is undetermined. The germline V gene has CDR1 KGHSH and CDR2 LQKENI. This CDR3 is 13 amino acids long. The V end was cut by 6 bases, the J end by 1 base, with 7 bases between. CDR3 DNA sequence: TGTGCCAGCTCCCCCTCGGCCAAAAACATTCAGTACTTC. Its translation is CASSPSAKNIQYF. Full variable domain (outside the CDR3, taken from reference TRBV18 and TRBJ2-4): NAGVMQNPRHLVRRRGQEARLRCSPMKGHSHVYWYRQLPEEGLKFMVYLQKENIIDESGMPKERFSAEFPKEGPSILRIQQVVRGDSAAYFCASSPSAKNIQYFGAGTRLSVL.

The V call is TRBV20-1, the J call TRBJ1-2, with D maybe TRBD1 (6 bases). The V gene lost 5 bases and the J gene lost 5 bases, with 6 bases spanning the gap. The CDR3 runs 10 residues. Germline CDR1 DFQATT, CDR2 SNEGSKA (reference sequence). CDR3 sequence reads: CSAQGYGYTF. The CDR3, as DNA: TGCAGTGCTCAGGGGTATGGCTACACCTTC.

V usage is TRBV10-3 and J usage is TRBJ1-6, with 8 nucleotides matching TRBD1. V gave up 6 bases and J gave up 5 bases; unmatched junction bases: 3. The CDR3 is made up of 14 amino acids. Germline CDR1 reads ENHRY; CDR2 reads SYGVKD. The CDR3 sequence: CAIRGTGNNSPLHF. CDR3 nucleotides: TGTGCCATCAGAGGGACAGGTAATAATTCACCCCTCCACTTT.

By proportion, this clone is medium-sized. The rearrangement joins TRBV9 to TRBJ2-2; D is perhaps TRBD1 (6 bases). V lost 3 bases and J 6 bases, leaving 12 bases between the germline ends. The CDR3 totals 14 residues. The V gene's germline CDR1 is SGDLS and CDR2 YYNGEE. The CDR3 spells CASSAQGRAGELFF. DNA of the CDR3: TGTGCCAGCAGCGCACAGGGTAGGGCCGGGGAGCTGTTTTTT. The full variable domain, in which reference TRBV9 and TRBJ2-2 provide the parts outside the CDR3, is DSGVTQTPKHLITATGQRVTLRCSPRSGDLSVYWYQQSLDQGLQFLIQYYNGEERAKGNILERFSAQQFPDLHSELNLSSLELGDSALYFCASSAQGRAGELFFGEGSRLTVL.

This chain links TRBV18 with TRBJ2-7; 10 bases line up with TRBD1. Germline lookup yields CDR1 KGHSH and CDR2 LQKENI. The CDR3 has 15 amino acids. V trimming: 4 bases; J trimming: 4 bases; junction bases outside the gene matches: 7. CDR3 in amino acids: CASSQTGGRSYEQYF. In DNA, the CDR3 is TGTGCCAGCTCACAGACAGGGGGCCGGTCTTACGAGCAGTACTTC.

The J gene is TRBJ2-7, the V gene TRBV5-5, with a weak D call TRBD1 (6 bases). V lost 3 bases to trimming and J lost 2 bases, with 15 bases between them. The CDR3 is 15 residues long. CDR1 SGHKS and CDR2 YYEKEE come from the germline V gene (reference sequence). The CDR3 bases are TGTGCCAGCAGCTATACAGGGTCTGGGACCTACGAGCAGTACTTC. Translated: CASSYTGSGTYEQYF.

V is TRBV7-2 and J is TRBJ1-2; D is uncertain. Germline CDR1 is SGHTA and CDR2 is FQGNSA. Trimming took 2 bases from V and 1 from J, leaving 8 bases between them. There are 14 residues in the CDR3. The chain's CDR3 is CASSLLQNNYGYTF. CDR3 DNA: TGTGCCAGCAGCTTACTACAGAATAACTATGGCTACACCTTC.

The J gene is TRBJ2-7, the V gene TRBV7-2, with 12 bases lining up with TRBD2. CDR1 is SGHTA and CDR2 is FQGNSA in the germline V gene. The CDR3 has 16 amino acids. V lost 6 bases to trimming and J lost 0 bases; unmatched junction nucleotides: 6. The CDR3 bases are TGTGCCAGCAGGCAGGGACTAGCGGGCCGCTCCTACGAGCAGTACTTC. This translates into CASRQGLAGRSYEQYF.

The CDR3 protein is CASSYYSNSGNTIYF. Here the CDR3 DNA reads TGTGCCAGCAGCTACTACTCTAACTCTGGAAACACCATATATTTT. V and J are TRBV5-8 and TRBJ1-3; D unclear. Per the germline V gene, CDR1 is SGHTS and CDR2 is YDEGEE. The CDR3 spans 15 residues. V dropped 3 bases and J dropped 0 bases, with 10 bases sitting between them.

This rearrangement joins TRBV27 to TRBJ2-7; 9 bases match TRBD1. Trimming cost V 5 bases and J 5 bases; bases outside gene matches: 7. The germline V gene has CDR1 MNHEY and CDR2 SMNVEV (reference sequence). CDR3 length equals 14 residues. DNA of the CDR3: TGTGCCAGCAGTCTATGGACAGGGGTCCACGAGCAGTACTTC. Its translation is CASSLWTGVHEQYF.

The V call is TRBV7-2, the J call TRBJ2-7; 8 bases match TRBD1. Per the germline V gene, CDR1 is SGHTA and CDR2 is FQGNSA. The CDR3 loop spans 16 amino acids. The V gene end was trimmed by 5 bases and the J gene end by 0 bases; junction bases not matched to a gene: 9. CDR3 nucleotides: TGTGCCAGCAGCGTCCTTGGACAGGGAAGCTCCTACGAGCAGTACTTC. Its protein product is CASSVLGQGSSYEQYF.

The chain has TRBV7-8 and TRBJ2-7; no definite D call. CDR1 and CDR2 (germline): SGHVS, FQNEAQ. The CDR3 is made up of 14 amino acids. With 2 bases removed from V and 2 bases from J, the gap between germline ends came to 10 bases. The CDR3 DNA reads as TGTGCCAGCAGCTTAATGAGGAATGCCTACGAGCAGTACTTC. Its protein product is CASSLMRNAYEQYF.

The sample holds one count of this clone. The chain is built from TRBV6-1 and TRBJ1-5; possibly TRBD1 for D (6 bases). Per germline, CDR1 MNHNS and CDR2 SASEGT. V shed 0 bases and J shed 5 bases, with 17 bases lying between them. CDR3 length: 17 residues. CDR3 residues: CASSEAMGAKLHQPQHF. The CDR3 nucleotides are TGTGCCAGCAGTGAAGCGATGGGGGCGAAATTACATCAGCCCCAGCATTTT.